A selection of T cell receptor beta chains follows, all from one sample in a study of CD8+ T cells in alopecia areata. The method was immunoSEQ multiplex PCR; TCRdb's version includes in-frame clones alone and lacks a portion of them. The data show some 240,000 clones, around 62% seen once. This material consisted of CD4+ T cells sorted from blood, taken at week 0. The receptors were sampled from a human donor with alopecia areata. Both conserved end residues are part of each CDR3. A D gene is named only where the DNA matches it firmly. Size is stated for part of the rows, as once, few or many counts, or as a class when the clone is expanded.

CASSEWDVAEAFF,TGTGCCAGCAGTGAATGGGACGTCGCTGAAGCTTTCTTT,few,TRBJ1-1,.,TRBV25-1
CASTAGAAGNNEQYF,TGTGCCAGCACGGCAGGGGCCGCCGGGAACAACGAGCAGTACTTC,.,TRBJ2-7,.,TRBV6-5
CASSQPSRDRGFAFF,TGCGCCAGCAGCCAACCGTCCCGGGACAGGGGATTTGCTTTCTTT,.,TRBJ1-1,TRBD1,TRBV4-1
CASSAFGEQSLYEQYF,TGTGCCAGCAGCGCCTTTGGGGAGCAGTCCCTCTACGAGCAGTACTTC,.,TRBJ2-7,.,TRBV25-1
CAWDRGRLSNEQFF,TGTGCCTGGGACAGGGGGAGACTATCAAATGAGCAGTTCTTC,.,TRBJ2-1,TRBD1,TRBV30
CASSLRGSNQPQHF,TGTGCCAGCAGCTTACGGGGTAGCAATCAGCCCCAGCATTTT,few,TRBJ1-5,.,TRBV7-2
CASSLMGEPIEAQHF,TGTGCCAGCAGCTTAATGGGGGAACCCATTGAAGCCCAGCATTTT,many,TRBJ1-5,.,TRBV7-3
CASTLRAKETQYF,TGTGCCAGCACCCTCAGAGCGAAGGAGACCCAGTACTTC,few,TRBJ2-5,.,TRBV6-6
CASSLGVGGETQYF,TGTGCTAGCAGCTTAGGAGTCGGAGGGGAGACCCAGTACTTC,.,TRBJ2-5,.,TRBV7-7
CASSPLRGGQGLYQPQHF,TGTGCCAGCTCACCACTTAGAGGGGGACAGGGTCTTTATCAGCCCCAGCATTTT,few,TRBJ1-5,TRBD1,TRBV18
CASSTRLGGDTQYF,TGTGCCAGCAGCACCCGACTAGGCGGAGATACGCAGTATTTT,once,TRBJ2-3,.,TRBV11-2
CAWSDLAGGEQYF,TGTGCCTGGAGTGACCTAGCGGGCGGCGAGCAGTACTTC,.,TRBJ2-7,TRBD2,TRBV30
CASRMRSGTDTQYF,TGTGCCAGCAGGATGCGGTCTGGCACAGATACGCAGTATTTT,few,TRBJ2-3,.,TRBV19
CSVVGTRAKNIQYF,TGCAGCGTTGTGGGAACAAGGGCCAAAAACATTCAGTACTTC,few,TRBJ2-4,.,TRBV29-1
CASSPTGTGEKLFF,TGTGCCAGCAGTCCGACAGGGACTGGGGAAAAACTGTTTTTT,.,TRBJ1-4,TRBD1,TRBV6-6
CASSLSRLAGGKEQFF,TGTGCCAGCAGCTTATCAAGACTAGCGGGGGGTAAGGAGCAGTTCTTC,many,TRBJ2-1,TRBD2,TRBV7-2
CASTLAGHSGANVLTF,TGTGCCAGCACACTAGCGGGCCACTCTGGGGCCAACGTCCTGACTTTC,few,TRBJ2-6,TRBD2,TRBV2
CSALRLAGAYNEQFF,TGCAGCGCCCTGAGGTTGGCAGGGGCCTACAATGAGCAGTTCTTC,.,TRBJ2-1,.,TRBV29-1
CSVELTLNTEAFF,TGCAGCGTTGAGCTCACCCTTAACACTGAAGCTTTCTTT,.,TRBJ1-1,.,TRBV29-1
CAGQQGPNTGELFF,TGTGCCGGGCAACAGGGGCCGAACACCGGGGAGCTGTTTTTT,.,TRBJ2-2,TRBD1,TRBV6-1
CASNLGPFTDTQYF,TGTGCCAGTAACCTCGGACCATTCACAGATACGCAGTATTTT,.,TRBJ2-3,.,TRBV19
CASSVRDRNEQYF,TGTGCCAGCAGCGTCAGGGACCGGAACGAGCAGTACTTC,once,TRBJ2-7,.,TRBV9
CSVADSKTEAFF,TGCAGCGTTGCGGACAGCAAAACTGAAGCTTTCTTT,.,TRBJ1-1,.,TRBV29-1
CASSFSYNEQFF,TGTGCCAGCAGCTTTTCTTACAATGAGCAGTTCTTC,.,TRBJ2-1,.,TRBV7-9
CASSPRLVYEQYF,TGTGCCAGCAGCCCCAGACTAGTCTACGAGCAGTACTTC,.,TRBJ2-7,.,TRBV7-9
CASSQGLAGGYTDTQYF,TGTGCCAGCAGCCAAGGACTAGCGGGGGGATACACAGATACGCAGTATTTT,.,TRBJ2-3,TRBD2,TRBV5-4
CASSLIAGYGYTF,TGTGCCAGCAGCTTAATAGCCGGTTATGGCTACACCTTC,.,TRBJ1-2,.,TRBV7-2
CASSRKAPAVQAEQYF,TGCGCCAGCAGCCGGAAAGCTCCGGCGGTCCAGGCCGAGCAGTACTTC,few,TRBJ2-7,.,TRBV4-1
CASSYRGADTQYF,TGTGCCAGCAGTTACAGGGGCGCAGATACGCAGTATTTT,few,TRBJ2-3,.,TRBV6-5
CASSLTPIAKNIQYF,TGTGCCAGCAGCTTAACCCCTATAGCCAAAAACATTCAGTACTTC,.,TRBJ2-4,.,TRBV9
CAILGGLSTDTQYF,TGTGCCATCCTAGGGGGACTAAGCACAGATACGCAGTATTTT,.,TRBJ2-3,.,TRBV2
CASSSRAVDTQYF,TGTGCCAGCAGCTCGAGGGCCGTGGATACGCAGTATTTT,.,TRBJ2-3,.,TRBV9
CSGQLNTEAFF,TGCAGCGGACAGCTGAACACTGAAGCTTTCTTT,few,TRBJ1-1,.,TRBV29-1